These 3 T cell receptor beta chains were all obtained from the same sample, sequenced in a study of shared clonotypes between healthy human individuals. Naive CD8 cells, CD45RO-negative and positively selected for CCR7, excluded terminally differentiated effector memory CD45RA+ cells. Clones were sequenced by immunoSEQ multiplex PCR, and TCRdb holds only the in-frame ones, with some missing. The sample records around 2,000,000 clones, roughly 94% being singletons. The sample was naive CD8+ T cells sorted from blood. These TCRs come from a man between 18 and 29 years old in good health.

The V call is TRBV27, the J call TRBJ2-1; 13 positions agree with TRBD2. CDR1 MNHEY and CDR2 SMNVEV come from the germline V gene (reference sequence). Germline trimming cut 4 bases from V and 0 bases from J; bases unmatched to any gene: 6. The CDR3 is 18 amino acids. CDR3 coding DNA: TGTGCCAGCAGTTCCACGACTAGCGGGGGGAGCTCCTACAATGAGCAGTTCTTC. Its translation is CASSSTTSGGSSYNEQFF.

The genes are TRBV2 and TRBJ2-5; 9 positions agree with TRBD1. The CDR3 has 15 residues. The J segment lost 5 bases and the V segment lost 9 bases, leaving 13 bases of the junction unmatched. Germline CDR1 is SNHLY and CDR2 is FYNNEI. The CDR3 region is CASRQQGAQWETQYF. The CDR3, as DNA: TGTGCCAGTAGACAACAGGGGGCTCAGTGGGAGACCCAGTACTTC.

V is TRBV5-1 and J is TRBJ1-2; perhaps TRBD1 as D (5 bases). From germline, CDR1 is SGHRS and CDR2 YFSETQ. V shed 3 bases and J shed 6 bases, with 21 bases lying between them. CDR3 length equals 16 residues. The CDR3: CASSYGRETRKDGYTF. CDR3 coding DNA: TGCGCCAGCAGCTATGGCAGGGAAACACGGAAAGATGGCTACACCTTC. The full variable domain, with the rest looked up from reference TRBV5-1 and TRBJ1-2, is KAGVTQTPRYLIKTRGQQVTLSCSPISGHRSVSWYQQTPGQGLQFLFEYFSETQRNKGNFPGRFSGRQFSNSRSEMNVSTLELGDSALYLCASSYGRETRKDGYTFGSGTRLTVV.